The clone carrying this T cell receptor beta chain has just one count. Clones were read by immunoSEQ multiplex PCR, and TCRdb kept only the in-frame ones, dropping some. The sample contains tens of thousands of clones, about 90% of which appear only once. This record belongs to a study of OX40 agonist ivuxolimab in advanced cancers. Background on the study: Of the patients, three showed partial responses, one with hepatocellular carcinoma and two with cutaneous melanoma.

Germline-derived CDR1 and CDR2 are LGHNA and YNFKEQ. The CDR3 totals 11 residues. V was pared by 5 bases and J by 7 bases, with 6 bases between. Sample: CD4+ or CD8+ T cells sorted from blood, taken in a trial of the OX40 agonist ivuxolimab. The origin of this receptor is an adult with an advanced solid tumor such as melanoma, head and neck, liver or kidney cancer. This rearrangement joins TRBV4-2 to TRBJ1-5; D not resolved. The CDR3 sequence: CASSLHQPQHF. As DNA, the CDR3 is TGTGCCAGCAGCTTGCACCAGCCCCAGCATTTT.